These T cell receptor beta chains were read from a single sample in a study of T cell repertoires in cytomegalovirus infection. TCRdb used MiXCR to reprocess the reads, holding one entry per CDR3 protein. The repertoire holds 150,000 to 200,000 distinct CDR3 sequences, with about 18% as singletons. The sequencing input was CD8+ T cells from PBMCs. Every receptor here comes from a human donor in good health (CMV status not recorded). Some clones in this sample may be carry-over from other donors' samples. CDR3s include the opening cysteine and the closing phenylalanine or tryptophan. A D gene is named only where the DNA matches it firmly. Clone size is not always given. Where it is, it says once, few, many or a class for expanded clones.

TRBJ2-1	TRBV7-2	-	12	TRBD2	TGTGCCAGCAGCCCGACTAGCCATGAGCAGTTCTTC	CASSPTSHEQFF
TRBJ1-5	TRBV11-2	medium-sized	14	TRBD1	TGTGCCAGCTCCAGGGGACAGGGCAATCAGCCCCAGCATTTT	CASSRGQGNQPQHF
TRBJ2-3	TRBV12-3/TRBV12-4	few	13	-	TGTGCCAGCAGGGGCGGGGGCACAGATACGCAGTATTTT	CASRGGGTDTQYF
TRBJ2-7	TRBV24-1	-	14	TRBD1	TGTGCCACCAGTGATTCGACTTGGACAGGGGAGCAGTACTTC	CATSDSTWTGEQYF
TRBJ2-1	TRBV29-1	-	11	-	TGCAGCGTGGGGGTAGGGGATGAGCAGTTCTTC	CSVGVGDEQFF
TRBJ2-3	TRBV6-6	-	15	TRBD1	TGTGCCAGCAGATCCGGGACAGGGGGGACAGATACGCAGTATTTT	CASRSGTGGTDTQYF
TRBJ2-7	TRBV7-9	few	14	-	TGTGCCAGCAGCTTATTCGACGGCTCCTACGAGCAGTACTTC	CASSLFDGSYEQYF
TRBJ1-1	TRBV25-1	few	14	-	TGTGCCAGCAGTGAGGGTCTTGGAGATACGAAAGCTTTCTTT	CASSEGLGDTKAFF
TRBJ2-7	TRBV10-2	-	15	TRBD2	TGCGCCAGCACAGGGGGACTAGCGGTCTCCTACGAGCAGTACTTC	CASTGGLAVSYEQYF
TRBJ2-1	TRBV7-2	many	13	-	TGTGCCAGCAGCCTCGACAGGAACAATGAGCAGTTCTTC	CASSLDRNNEQFF
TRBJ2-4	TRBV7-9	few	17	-	TGTGCCAGCAGTCAAAATCCAGAGAGACTAGCCAAAAACATTCAGTACTTC	CASSQNPERLAKNIQYF
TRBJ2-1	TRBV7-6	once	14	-	TGTGCCAGCAGCCCCCTGGAAGGCTACAATGAGCAGTTCTTC	CASSPLEGYNEQFF
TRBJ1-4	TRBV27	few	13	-	TGTGCCAGCAGTTTATACCCGGGTCAAAAACTGTTTTTT	CASSLYPGQKLFF
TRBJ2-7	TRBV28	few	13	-	TGTGCCAGCAGTTGGGGTAATCGCGACGAGCAGTACTTC	CASSWGNRDEQYF
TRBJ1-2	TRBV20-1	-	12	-	TGCAGTGCTAGGATCGAAATCTATGGCTACACCTTC	CSARIEIYGYTF
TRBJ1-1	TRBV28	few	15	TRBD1	TGTGCCAGCAGTTTAGACAGACAGGGTGGGACTGAAGCTTTCTTT	CASSLDRQGGTEAFF
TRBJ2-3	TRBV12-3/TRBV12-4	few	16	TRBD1	TGTGCCAGCAGCCCACAGGGGCGATATCTCACAGATACGCAGTATTTT	CASSPQGRYLTDTQYF
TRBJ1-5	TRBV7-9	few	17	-	TGTGCCAGCAGCTCGGGAGGGGGACCCTATAGCAATCAGCCCCAGCATTTT	CASSSGGGPYSNQPQHF
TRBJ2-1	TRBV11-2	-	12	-	TGTGCCAGCAGCTTTGGCCGGGACTTGCAGTTCTTC	CASSFGRDLQFF
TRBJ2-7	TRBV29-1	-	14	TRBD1	TGCAGCGTTGTTCCGGGACAGGGGGCCTACGAGCAGTACTTC	CSVVPGQGAYEQYF
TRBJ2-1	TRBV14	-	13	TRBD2	TGTGCCAGCAGCAGTAGCGGGGGGGTTGGAAAGTTCTTC	CASSSSGGVGKFF
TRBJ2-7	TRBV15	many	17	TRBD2	TGTGCCACCAGCAGCCCCCAGGGACTAGCGGGGGGGTACGAGCAGTACTTC	CATSSPQGLAGGYEQYF
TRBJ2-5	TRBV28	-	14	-	TGTGCCAGCAGTGGGGGGGGCCTCCAAGAGACCCAGTACTTC	CASSGGGLQETQYF
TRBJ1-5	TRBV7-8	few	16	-	TGTGCCAGCAGCCGAGCAGGGGACGAAAGCAATCAGCCCCAGCATTTT	CASSRAGDESNQPQHF
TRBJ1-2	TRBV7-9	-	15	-	TGTGCCAGCAGCTTATTGAAGGGAGGGAGAATGTACTACACCTTC	CASSLLKGGRMYYTF
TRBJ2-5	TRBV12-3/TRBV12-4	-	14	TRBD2	TGTGCCAGCAGTTTGGGACTAGCGATGGAGACCCAGTACTTC	CASSLGLAMETQYF
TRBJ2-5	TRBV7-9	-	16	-	TGTGCCAGCAGCTTAGGAAGTGGTATCCCGCAAGAGACCCAGTACTTC	CASSLGSGIPQETQYF
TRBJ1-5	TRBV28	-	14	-	TGTGCCAGCAGTTCCTTCGACAGGCCCCAGCCCCAGCATTTT	CASSSFDRPQPQHF
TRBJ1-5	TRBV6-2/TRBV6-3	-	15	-	TGTGCCAGCAGTTACGCCGGGTTAGGCAATCAGCCCCAGCATTTT	CASSYAGLGNQPQHF
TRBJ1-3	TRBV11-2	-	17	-	TGTGCCAGCAGCTTAGGTGATCGGGGGAGTCCTGGAAACACCATATATTTT	CASSLGDRGSPGNTIYF
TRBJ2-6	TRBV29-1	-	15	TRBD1	TGCAGCGTTGTCCAGACAGGGTCTGGGGCCAACGTCCTGACTTTC	CSVVQTGSGANVLTF
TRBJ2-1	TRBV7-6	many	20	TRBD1	TGTGCCAGCAGCTTAGCGGATTCCGGGACAGGGCATCGTTCCTACAATGAGCAGTTCTTC	CASSLADSGTGHRSYNEQFF
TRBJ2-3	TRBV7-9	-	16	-	TGTGCCAGCAGCTTACTGGGGGACACCTTCACAGATACGCAGTATTTT	CASSLLGDTFTDTQYF
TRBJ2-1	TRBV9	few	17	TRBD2	TGTGCCAGCAGCGAAGGGACTAGCGGGGGGATATACAATGAGCAGTTCTTC	CASSEGTSGGIYNEQFF
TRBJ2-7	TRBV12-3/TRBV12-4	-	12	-	TGTGCCAGCAGTTTCGGAGGGATCAAGCAGTACTTC	CASSFGGIKQYF
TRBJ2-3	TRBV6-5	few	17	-	TGTGCCAGCAGACGAAAGCAGGGGATGAGATCCACAGATACGCAGTATTTT	CASRRKQGMRSTDTQYF
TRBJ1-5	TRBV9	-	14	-	TGTGCCAGCAGCCAACGACTGAATGATCAGCCCCAGCATTTT	CASSQRLNDQPQHF
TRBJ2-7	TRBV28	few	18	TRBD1	TGTGCCAGCAGTTTTCATGAGGGGTACGGGACAGGCCGCTACGAGCAGTACTTC	CASSFHEGYGTGRYEQYF
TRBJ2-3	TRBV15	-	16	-	TGTGCCACCAGCAGGACGGACAGCGGGATTCGAGATACGCAGTATTTT	CATSRTDSGIRDTQYF
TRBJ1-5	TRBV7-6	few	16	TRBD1	TGTGCCAGCAGCCCATCCCCAACAGGGGGCTATCAGCCCCAGCATTTT	CASSPSPTGGYQPQHF
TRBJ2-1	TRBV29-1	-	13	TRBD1	TGCAGCGTTGGGGACAGGGTCTACAATGAGCAGTTCTTC	CSVGDRVYNEQFF
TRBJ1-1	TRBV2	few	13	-	TGTGCCAGCAGGGGGGCGGACGCGCCTGAAGCTTTCTTT	CASRGADAPEAFF
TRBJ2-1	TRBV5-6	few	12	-	TGTGCCAGCAGCGGAGGATTCAATGAGCAGTTCTTC	CASSGGFNEQFF
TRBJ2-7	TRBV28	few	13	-	TGTGCCAGCAGTCCTGACTTTTATCGCGAGCAGTACTTC	CASSPDFYREQYF
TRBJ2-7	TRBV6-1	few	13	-	TGTGCCAGCGGAATTACGACGTTCGCCGAGCAGTACTTC	CASGITTFAEQYF
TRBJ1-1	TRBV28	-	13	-	TGTGCCAGCAGTTTTCTAATCGAAACTGAAGCTTTCTTT	CASSFLIETEAFF
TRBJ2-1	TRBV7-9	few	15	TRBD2	TGTGCCAGCAGCCCGGGGAGCGGGGGGGCACGGTTTAAGTTCTTC	CASSPGSGGARFKFF
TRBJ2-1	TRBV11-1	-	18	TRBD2	TGTGCCAGCAGCTCGTACTCTAGCGGGGGAAGCTCCTACAATGAGCAGTTCTTC	CASSSYSSGGSSYNEQFF
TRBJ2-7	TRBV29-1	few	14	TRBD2	TGCAGCGTTGCTTTGAGCGGGGGGTCGTACGAGCAGTACTTC	CSVALSGGSYEQYF